Listed below are T cell receptor beta chains from one sample, sequenced in a study of T cells in Graves' hyperthyroidism and ophthalmopathy. TCRdb used MiXCR to reprocess the multiplex PCR reads, holding one entry per CDR3 protein. The top ten hold less than 20% of the sample, which has about 480,000 distinct CDR3 sequences, approximately 15% seen once. The sample comprised blood. Receptors were obtained from a woman aged 18-30 years with Graves' hyperthyroidism. CDR3s include the opening cysteine and the closing phenylalanine or tryptophan. The D gene is left open where the match is weak. Clone sizes are given selectively: once, few, many, or a class where the clone is expanded.

TRBV14	-	TRBJ1-1	-	CASSQDMGSEAFF	TGTGCCAGCAGCCAAGATATGGGTTCTGAAGCTTTCTTT
TRBV5-1	few	TRBJ2-3	-	CASTLGLKEYTQYF	TGCGCCAGCACCTTAGGACTCAAGGAGTATACGCAGTATTTT
TRBV2	many	TRBJ1-5	-	CASRGASNQPQHF	TGTGCCAGCAGGGGGGCGAGCAATCAGCCCCAGCATTTT
TRBV30	many	TRBJ1-1	-	CAWSVLGGRTEAFF	TGTGCCTGGAGTGTACTGGGAGGGAGGACTGAAGCTTTCTTT
TRBV6-1	few	TRBJ2-2	-	CASPQLLYTGELFF	TGTGCCAGCCCCCAGCTCCTTTACACCGGGGAGCTGTTTTTT
TRBV19	few	TRBJ2-7	-	CASSKMGDGTYEQYF	TGTGCCAGTAGTAAAATGGGAGACGGAACCTACGAGCAGTACTTC
TRBV6-1	-	TRBJ2-5	-	CASSPPGLAGKETQYF	TGTGCCAGCAGCCCCCCCGGGTTAGCCGGCAAAGAGACCCAGTACTTC
TRBV3-1	few	TRBJ1-1	-	CASSQEPQGIVGEAFF	TGTGCCAGCAGCCAAGAACCCCAGGGGATTGTTGGTGAAGCTTTCTTT
TRBV20-1	many	TRBJ2-5	TRBD2	CSARLAGAETQYF	TGCAGTGCTCGGCTAGCGGGAGCAGAGACCCAGTACTTC
TRBV2	many	TRBJ1-1	-	CASSGNSPRDTEAFF	TGTGCCAGCAGTGGAAACAGCCCCCGAGACACTGAAGCTTTCTTT
TRBV28	many	TRBJ1-1	TRBD1	CASSLHSQGDRGSTEAFF	TGTGCCAGCAGTTTACACAGCCAAGGGGACAGGGGGTCCACTGAAGCTTTCTTT
TRBV12-3/TRBV12-4	many	TRBJ2-3	TRBD2	CASSFSGTTDTQYF	TGTGCCAGCAGTTTTAGCGGGACCACAGATACGCAGTATTTT
TRBV6-1	many	TRBJ1-2	TRBD1	CASGGDRVNYGYTF	TGTGCCAGCGGAGGGGACAGAGTTAACTATGGCTACACCTTC
TRBV30	few	TRBJ2-7	TRBD1	CAWNIGGAYEQYF	TGTGCCTGGAACATAGGGGGCGCTTACGAGCAGTACTTC
TRBV7-2	many	TRBJ2-7	-	CASSHYKGYLEQYF	TGTGCCAGCAGCCATTATAAGGGCTATCTGGAGCAGTACTTC
TRBV27	many	TRBJ1-6	-	CASSLRRQGDSPLHF	TGTGCCAGCAGTTTAAGGCGGCAGGGAGATTCACCCCTCCACTTT
TRBV12-3/TRBV12-4	many	TRBJ2-5	TRBD2	CASSSLAGAQETQYF	TGTGCCAGCAGTTCACTAGCGGGAGCCCAAGAGACCCAGTACTTC
TRBV3-1	-	TRBJ1-4	-	CASSQDMVIEKLFF	TGTGCCAGCAGCCAAGACATGGTAATTGAAAAACTGTTTTTT
TRBV29-1	few	TRBJ2-3	TRBD2	CSAPPPGLAGGPTDTQYF	TGCAGCGCCCCACCCCCGGGACTAGCGGGAGGGCCGACAGATACGCAGTATTTT
TRBV6-1	many	TRBJ1-2	-	CASRPGTPYGYTF	TGTGCCAGCAGACCCGGGACGCCCTATGGCTACACCTTC
TRBV24-1	many	TRBJ1-5	-	CATEDRLEQPQHF	TGTGCCACCGAAGACAGGTTGGAACAGCCCCAGCATTTT
TRBV2	many	TRBJ2-1	-	CASSVEAASYNEQFF	TGTGCCAGCAGTGTGGAAGCGGCCTCCTACAATGAGCAGTTCTTC
TRBV29-1	many	TRBJ2-1	-	CSVVGLPGENEQFF	TGCAGCGTTGTAGGGCTACCCGGTGAAAATGAGCAGTTCTTC
TRBV27	many	TRBJ1-2	-	CASSRGDGYTF	TGTGCCAGCAGTAGGGGGGATGGCTACACCTTC
TRBV28	many	TRBJ2-1	-	CASRAAGRESQQFF	TGTGCCAGCAGGGCGGCCGGTCGGGAATCCCAGCAGTTCTTC
TRBV7-9	-	TRBJ2-7	TRBD1	CASNPTIGGHEQYF	TGTGCCAGCAACCCTACAATAGGGGGCCACGAGCAGTACTTC
TRBV19	-	TRBJ1-4	-	CASNRPGEKLFF	TGTGCCAGTAATCGGCCAGGCGAAAAACTGTTTTTT
TRBV25-1	many	TRBJ1-2	-	CASAPIVKKGFYGYTF	TGTGCCAGCGCTCCGATAGTAAAGAAGGGATTTTATGGCTACACCTTC
TRBV12-3/TRBV12-4	many	TRBJ2-1	-	CASSSTGYNEQFF	TGTGCCAGCAGTTCGACTGGGTACAATGAGCAGTTCTTC
TRBV20-1	-	TRBJ2-1	TRBD2	CSARVTSGSNEQFF	TGCAGTGCTAGAGTGACTAGCGGGAGTAATGAGCAGTTCTTC
TRBV28	-	TRBJ1-2	-	CASSFIVTKELKNYGYTF	TGTGCCAGCAGTTTTATAGTCACGAAGGAGCTTAAGAACTATGGCTACACCTTC
TRBV12-3/TRBV12-4	many	TRBJ1-1	-	CASSRIFRVVTEAFF	TGTGCCAGCAGTAGAATTTTCAGGGTGGTGACTGAAGCTTTCTTT
TRBV12-3/TRBV12-4	many	TRBJ2-1	-	CASSLPGEQFF	TGTGCCAGCAGTTTACCGGGTGAGCAGTTCTTC
TRBV18	-	TRBJ2-7	-	CASSPTATYEQYF	TGTGCCAGCTCACCAACAGCAACCTACGAGCAGTACTTC
TRBV29-1	-	TRBJ1-2	-	CSGLGGGGYTF	TGCAGCGGCCTGGGGGGGGGTGGCTACACCTTC
TRBV30	many	TRBJ1-1	-	CAWTNTEAFF	TGTGCCTGGACCAACACTGAAGCTTTCTTT
TRBV7-3	few	TRBJ2-2	TRBD2	CASSLKASGIGELFF	TGTGCCAGCAGCTTAAAGGCTAGCGGGATCGGGGAGCTGTTTTTT
TRBV7-2	-	TRBJ2-7	-	CASSQPGGPYEQYF	TGTGCCAGCAGCCAACCTGGAGGACCCTACGAGCAGTACTTC
TRBV6-6	many	TRBJ2-7	TRBD2	CASSYSLAGGYEQYF	TGTGCCAGCAGTTACAGCCTAGCGGGGGGGTACGAGCAGTACTTC
TRBV6-1	many	TRBJ2-6	TRBD1	CASRVGTGPSGANVLTF	TGTGCCAGCAGGGTCGGGACAGGGCCCTCTGGGGCCAACGTCCTGACTTTC